Listed here are 5 T cell receptor beta chains from one sample, sequenced in a study of OX40 agonist ivuxolimab in advanced cancers. The method behind the library was the immunoSEQ multiplex PCR assay. TCRdb's version of the immuneACCESS table is confined to in-frame rearrangements and falls short of the full clone set. An unresolved V gene accounts for under half of the shortfall where checked; the remainder is of unknown origin. The sample table holds some 64,000 clones, of which approximately 80% were seen once. Of the sample, 0.7% is held by the ten largest clones. Sequencing used CD4+ or CD8+ T cells sorted from blood, obtained in a trial of the OX40 agonist ivuxolimab. These receptors originate from an adult with an advanced solid tumor such as melanoma, head and neck, liver or kidney cancer.

The rearrangement joins TRBV5-1 to TRBJ1-1, with 8 bases matching TRBD1. CDR1 is SGHRS and CDR2 is YFSETQ in the germline V gene. This CDR3 contains 15 residues. Germline trimming cut 6 bases from V and 11 bases from J; bases unmatched to any gene: 18. The CDR3 here is CASNPTGGQGRSAFF. CDR3 nucleotide sequence: TGCGCCAGCAATCCGACGGGTGGACAGGGAAGGTCTGCTTTCTTT.

The rearrangement joins TRBV5-1 to TRBJ2-1; 10 bases are shared with TRBD2. This CDR3 has 15 amino acids. Germline trimming cut 0 bases from V and 9 bases from J; bases unmatched to any gene: 6. The germline CDR1 and CDR2 sequences are SGHRS and YFSETQ. CDR3 loop: CASSLEPAGGVEQFF. The CDR3 region has the DNA TGCGCCAGCAGCTTGGAACCAGCGGGAGGGGTTGAGCAGTTCTTC.

Here the CDR3 DNA reads TGTGCCAGCAGTGAACGCCGCAATCAGCCCCAGCATTTT. It is translated as CASSERRNQPQHF. The genes are TRBV6-5 and TRBJ1-5; no reliable D call. The germline V gene has CDR1 MNHEY and CDR2 SVGAGI. V lost 5 bases and J lost 2, with 7 bases in between. The CDR3 has 13 residues.

The V call is TRBV11-1, the J call TRBJ2-4; D is uncertain. Germline V gene data show CDR1 as SGHAT and CDR2 as FQDESV (reference sequence). The CDR3 has 11 amino acids. The V end lost 1 base, the J end lost 6 bases, and 1 base lay between the germline ends. The CDR3 region has the DNA TGTGCCAGCAGCTTAGGAAACATTCAGTACTTC. This encodes CASSLGNIQYF. The complete variable domain, with remaining parts taken from reference TRBV11-1 and TRBJ2-4, reads EAEVAQSPRYKITEKSQAVAFWCDPISGHATLYWYRQILGQGPELLVQFQDESVVDDSQLPKDRFSAERLKGVDSTLKIQPAELGDSAMYLCASSLGNIQYFGAGTRLSVL.

V usage is TRBV5-1 and J usage is TRBJ1-3, with a tentative D call TRBD1 (6 bases). Per germline, CDR1 SGHRS and CDR2 YFSETQ. V dropped 4 bases and J dropped 0 bases, with 8 bases sitting between them. The CDR3 totals 14 residues. CDR3 region: CASSVDSSGNTIYF. CDR3 bases: TGCGCCAGCAGCGTGGACAGCTCTGGAAACACCATATATTTT.